This record looks at one T cell receptor beta chain sequence and its context. This entry is derived from a study of neoadjuvant anti-PD-1 for oral cavity cancer. Study-level information: Patients without progression got a fourth dose around day 43.

The CDR3 contains 15 residues. The V end was cut by 0 bases, the J end by 0 bases, with 6 bases between. CDR1 LGHNA and CDR2 YSLEER come from the germline V gene. Time point given: after neoadjuvant nivolumab, at surgical resection. Stage II-IVA oral cavity squamous cell carcinoma was new and untreated by systemic or radiation therapy. Clones were sequenced by immunoSEQ multiplex PCR, and TCRdb holds only the in-frame ones, with some missing. This sample has approximately 30,000 clones, with just under 80% found just once. V is TRBV4-3 and J is TRBJ2-1, with no clear D. The specimen comprised PBMCs, sampled after nivolumab (anti-PD-1) treatment. The clonotype comes from a person between 35 and 79 years old with oral cavity squamous cell carcinoma. The CDR3 reads CASSQDLSSYNEQFF. DNA for the CDR3: TGCGCCAGCAGCCAAGACTTGAGCTCCTACAATGAGCAGTTCTTC.